This T cell receptor beta chain emerged from a study of blood T cell repertoires in COVID-19. As for the study in general: T cells, B-cell-depleted T cells, or PBMCs supplied cDNA or gDNA.

The CDR3 contains 16 residues. The germline V gene encodes CDR1 SGHTA and CDR2 FQGNSA. Germline trimming cut 6 bases from V and 2 bases from J; bases unmatched to any gene: 12. Sequenced by immunoSEQ multiplex PCR; TCRdb stores in-frame clones only, minus some. This sample carries roughly 170,000 clones, 85% to 90% of them seen once, and the ten largest clones take approximately 0.93%. The TCR sequence derives from a woman between 18 and 29 years old who had recovered from COVID-19. The chain has TRBV7-2 and TRBJ1-2, with TRBD1 matching 7 bases. Material: peripheral blood. The CDR3 DNA follows: TGTGCCAGCAGTTCTCGACAGGGAAGGGGGAACTATGGCTACACCTTC. It is translated as CASSSRQGRGNYGYTF.